The next 30 T cell receptor beta chains were all read from a single sample in a study of shared clonotypes between healthy human individuals. Method: immunoSEQ multiplex PCR; TCRdb's copy keeps in-frame clones and lacks some. The sample holds 150,000 to 200,000 clones, about 68% seen once. The sequencing sample was made of memory CD4+ T cells sorted from blood. As for subset: CD45RA-negative fraction. These receptors were obtained from a man younger than 45 in good health.

This clone was seen only a few times. This chain connects TRBV7-2 to TRBJ2-2, with D maybe TRBD1 (6 bases). The CDR3 length is 17 residues. Trimming left V 5 bases short and J 7 bases short, with 23 bases between. Germline CDR1 reads SGHTA; CDR2 reads FQGNSA. As DNA, the CDR3 is TGTGCCAGCAGCACATCATCCGGGACACCGGCCGGCGGGGAGCTGTTTTTT. Its protein product is CASSTSSGTPAGGELFF.

The CDR3 spells CASSRAEQETQYF. The CDR3 nucleotides read TGTGCCAGCTCACGAGCAGAGCAAGAGACCCAGTACTTC. The gene calls are TRBV18 and TRBJ2-5; D ambiguous. Trimming pared 4 bases from V and 2 bases from J, leaving 8 bases between. The CDR3 is 13 amino acids. Germline CDR1 and CDR2: KGHSH and LQKENI.

This clone occurred a few times. The junction differs from germline at one of its ends, possibly a read error. V and J are TRBV7-6 and TRBJ2-3, with D perhaps matching TRBD2 (5 bases). CDR3 size: 14 residues. The germline V gene has CDR1 SGHVS and CDR2 FNYEAQ. DNA of the CDR3: TGTGCCAGCAGCTTAAGGGCTAGCAGAGATACGCAGTATTTT. This encodes CASSLRASRDTQYF.

This clone was found a few times. The chain joins TRBV28 to TRBJ2-5; 7 positions match TRBD2. Germline-derived CDR1 and CDR2 are MDHEN and SYDVKM. V dropped 3 bases and J dropped 5; count of bases not matched to a gene: 9. CDR3 size: 15 residues. CDR3 protein: CASSFGAGVGETQYF. CDR3 nucleotides: TGTGCCAGCAGTTTCGGGGCGGGAGTAGGTGAGACCCAGTACTTC.

This clone was recorded a few times. The chain recombines TRBV11-2 with TRBJ2-7; no clear D. Trimming took 5 bases from V and 2 from J, leaving 7 bases between them. The CDR3 spans 12 residues. Germline lookup yields CDR1 SGHAT and CDR2 FQNNGV. CDR3 amino acids: CASSKHPYEQYF. DNA for the CDR3: TGTGCCAGCAGCAAACACCCCTACGAGCAGTACTTC.

V usage is TRBV6-5 and J usage is TRBJ2-2, with 10 bases aligning to TRBD2. Germline CDR1 and CDR2: MNHEY and SVGAGI. V dropped 4 bases and J dropped 1; count of bases not matched to a gene: 0. The CDR3 loop spans 15 amino acids. CDR3 amino acids: CASSWTSGNTGELFF. In DNA form, the CDR3 reads TGTGCCAGCAGTTGGACTAGCGGGAACACCGGGGAGCTGTTTTTT.

This clone was counted once. The V call is TRBV18, the J call TRBJ1-4; D is perhaps TRBD1 (5 bases). V was cut by 1 base and J by 10 bases, with 13 bases left in between. CDR3 length: 14 residues. Germline lookup yields CDR1 KGHSH and CDR2 LQKENI. The CDR3 region is CASSPLSGTAKLFF. CDR3 in DNA: TGTGCCAGCTCACCACTATCCGGGACCGCAAAACTGTTTTTT.

This clone appeared once. The V gene is TRBV6-6, the J gene TRBJ2-7; 7 bases agree with TRBD1. This CDR3 is built from 13 residues. Germline lookup yields CDR1 MNHNY and CDR2 SVGAGI (reference sequence). With V trimmed by 8 bases and J by 0 bases, 4 bases remained unmatched. The CDR3, as DNA: TGTGCCAGCCGGAGACAGGGCTCCTACGAGCAGTACTTC. This translates into CASRRQGSYEQYF.

The chain employs TRBV6-1 and TRBJ1-2; D not certain. Germline values: CDR1 MNHNS, CDR2 SASEGT. CDR3 length: 15 residues. Trimming removed 2 bases from V and 1 base from J, with 11 bases in between. This CDR3 reads CASSELIDYNYGYTF. DNA for the CDR3: TGTGCCAGCAGTGAATTAATCGATTATAACTATGGCTACACCTTC.

This rearrangement joins TRBV4-1 to TRBJ2-7; tentative D call: TRBD2 (6 bases). Trimming shortened V by 0 bases and J by 6 bases, and 15 bases separated the two germline ends. This CDR3 has 15 amino acids. Per the germline V gene, CDR1 is MGHRA and CDR2 is YSYEKL. The CDR3 nucleotides are TGCGCCAGCAGCCAAGATTCGCGGGGTATAGGCGAGCAGTACTTC. This gives the protein CASSQDSRGIGEQYF.

The J gene is TRBJ2-2, the V gene TRBV7-2, with a weak D call TRBD2 (6 bases). Germline V gene data show CDR1 as SGHTA and CDR2 as FQGNSA. Between the trimmed V and J ends, which lost 4 bases and 2 bases, there was a span of 14 bases. The CDR3 spans 16 residues. DNA for the CDR3: TGTGCCAGCAGCTACGACCGACTAGGAAACACCGGGGAGCTGTTTTTT. Protein product: CASSYDRLGNTGELFF. Based on the CDR3 plus reference TRBV7-2 and TRBJ2-2, the full variable domain is GAGVSQSPSNKVTEKGKDVELRCDPISGHTALYWYRQSLGQGLEFLIYFQGNSAPDKSGLPSDRFSAERTGGSVSTLTIQRTQQEDSAVYLCASSYDRLGNTGELFFGEGSRLTVL.

The CDR3 protein is CASSRGQGAYEQYF. The CDR3 nucleotides read TGTGCCAGCAGTCGCGGACAGGGAGCCTACGAGCAGTACTTC. This chain connects TRBV6-5 to TRBJ2-7; 8 nucleotides match TRBD1. This CDR3 has 14 amino acids. CDR1 is MNHEY and CDR2 is SVGAGI in the germline V gene. V lost 5 bases and J lost 2; bases outside the gene matches: 5.

Note on this clone: Relative to the germline gene, one junction end is altered; a read error may explain this. The J gene is TRBJ1-1, the V gene TRBV18; a possible D gene is TRBD1 (5 bases). The CDR3 contains 14 residues. Germline V lookup: CDR1 KGHSH, CDR2 LQKENI. The CDR3 is CASSPRTFSTEAFF. The CDR3 nucleotides are TGTGCCAGCTCCCCACGGACATTCTCCACTGAAGCTTTCTTT.

This sequence joins TRBV10-3 and TRBJ1-2; no firm D call. The CDR3 totals 13 residues. Trimming took 2 bases from V and 1 from J, leaving 5 bases between them. CDR1 and CDR2 (germline): ENHRY, SYGVKD. This CDR3 is CAISEEFNYGYTF. The CDR3 region has the DNA TGTGCCATCAGTGAGGAATTTAACTATGGCTACACCTTC.

This clone was seen once. The chain uses TRBV7-9 and TRBJ2-1, with D perhaps TRBD2 (5 bases). The germline V and J ends were trimmed by 3 bases and 14 bases, with 14 bases remaining between them. The CDR3 runs 12 residues. Per germline, CDR1 SEHNR and CDR2 FQNEAQ (reference sequence). CDR3 sequence: CASSFGEGLEFF. The CDR3 nucleotides read TGTGCCAGCAGCTTTGGCGAAGGACTTGAGTTCTTC. The full variable domain, in which reference TRBV7-9 and TRBJ2-1 provide the parts outside the CDR3, is DTGVSQNPRHKITKRGQNVTFRCDPISEHNRLYWYRQTLGQGPEFLTYFQNEAQLEKSRLLSDRFSAERPKGSFSTLEIQRTEQGDSAMYLCASSFGEGLEFFGPGTRLTVL.

The V gene is TRBV2, the J gene TRBJ1-2; D ambiguous. V lost 4 bases and J lost 8, with 23 bases in between. Germline V CDR1 and CDR2: SNHLY, FYNNEI. CDR3 length: 16 amino acids. The CDR3 DNA is TGTGCCAGCAGTGTTTTTTCGGAAGGCGGAGATCGGGGCTACACCTTC. This gives the protein CASSVFSEGGDRGYTF.

This clone was detected many times. The chain carries TRBV6-4 and TRBJ1-1; no firm D call. Deletions cut 5 bases from V and 1 base from J, with 8 bases between. The CDR3 is 13 residues long. The germline V gene encodes CDR1 MRHNA and CDR2 SNTAGT. For the CDR3, the DNA is TGTGCCAGCAGTAGTAAACCGAACACTGAAGCTTTCTTT. Protein: CASSSKPNTEAFF.

The sample holds a few counts of this clone. This sequence joins TRBV6-1 and TRBJ2-7, with 8 positions matching TRBD1. The germline CDR1 and CDR2 sequences are MNHNS and SASEGT. The CDR3 contains 16 residues. The trim removed 0 bases at V and 4 bases at J, leaving 8 bases unmatched. The CDR3 bases are TGTGCCAGCAGTGAAGCCCAGGGGGCGCCGCTTTACGAGCAGTACTTC. Its protein product is CASSEAQGAPLYEQYF.

The count of this clone is one. The rearrangement links TRBV5-5 to TRBJ1-5; D is unclear. V shed 0 bases and J shed 7 bases, with 8 bases lying between them. The CDR3 runs 13 residues. Germline V gene sequence: CDR1 SGHKS, CDR2 YYEKEE (reference sequence). The CDR3 here is CASSLETAQPQHF. The CDR3 DNA follows: TGTGCCAGCAGCTTGGAAACGGCACAGCCCCAGCATTTT.

This chain joins TRBV5-4 and TRBJ2-5, with 10 positions matching TRBD2. J lost 5 bases, V lost 4 bases, and 11 bases had no gene match. The CDR3 totals 16 residues. Germline V gene sequence: CDR1 SGHNT, CDR2 YYREEE (reference sequence). As DNA, the CDR3 is TGTGCCAGCAGCCCGGGGGGGCTAGCGGGAGTGGAGACCCAGTACTTC. Its protein is CASSPGGLAGVETQYF.

The rearrangement joins TRBV11-2 to TRBJ2-5; no clear D gene. V was cut by 3 bases and J by 2 bases, with 7 bases left in between. CDR1 is SGHAT and CDR2 is FQNNGV in the germline V gene. The CDR3 is made up of 13 amino acids. The CDR3 nucleotides read TGTGCCAGCAGCTTTTCGAATCAAGAGACCCAGTACTTC. It codes for CASSFSNQETQYF.

This chain joins TRBV5-5 and TRBJ2-7, with 13 bases matching TRBD2. The J segment lost 6 bases and the V segment lost 0 bases, leaving 6 bases of the junction unmatched. The length of the CDR3 is 16 residues. Germline assignment: CDR1 SGHKS and CDR2 YYEKEE (reference sequence). CDR3 nucleotide sequence: TGTGCCAGCAGCTTGGGAGCGACTAGCGGGAGGAGCGAGCAGTACTTC. The encoded protein is CASSLGATSGRSEQYF.

The V and J genes are TRBV9 and TRBJ2-7; 11 nucleotides align to TRBD2. This CDR3 contains 14 residues. With V trimmed by 6 bases and J by 5 bases, 7 bases remained unmatched. In germline, CDR1 is SGDLS, CDR2 YYNGEE. The chain's CDR3 is CASNEGLAGHEQYF. For the CDR3, the DNA is TGTGCCAGCAACGAAGGACTAGCGGGCCACGAGCAGTACTTC.

This chain connects TRBV30 to TRBJ2-3; 9 positions match TRBD2. The CDR3 runs 16 residues. Germline V lookup: CDR1 GTSNPN, CDR2 SVGIG (reference sequence). J gave up 5 bases and V 0 bases, and 9 bases lay outside the gene matches. This CDR3 is CAWSVDGAGGRDTQYF. The CDR3 coding sequence is TGTGCCTGGAGTGTGGATGGAGCGGGAGGACGAGATACGCAGTATTTT.

The chain recombines TRBV6-6 with TRBJ2-7; D not certain. V was trimmed by 2 bases and J by 1 base, leaving 6 bases between them. CDR1 MNHNY and CDR2 SVGAGI come from the germline V gene (reference sequence). The CDR3 has 13 amino acids. The CDR3 coding sequence is TGTGCCAGCAGTTACCAGATTTCCTACGAGCAGTACTTC. Encoded protein: CASSYQISYEQYF.

The chain links TRBV7-6 to TRBJ2-2, with 7 nucleotides matching TRBD2. The CDR3 is 16 amino acids. Germline lookup yields CDR1 SGHVS and CDR2 FNYEAQ. Unmatched junction bases numbered 10, after V lost 5 bases and J lost 4 bases. This CDR3 is CASSRSLREPTGELFF. CDR3 sequence (DNA): TGTGCCAGCAGCCGCAGCCTGCGGGAGCCCACCGGGGAGCTGTTTTTT.

The rearrangement joins TRBV9 to TRBJ2-7, with a possible D match to TRBD2 (6 bases). The CDR3 runs 15 residues. Germline V lookup: CDR1 SGDLS, CDR2 YYNGEE. With 1 base removed from V and 3 bases from J, the gap between germline ends came to 14 bases. CDR3 amino acids: CASSVYPGVSYEQYF. The CDR3 coding sequence is TGTGCCAGCAGCGTATACCCGGGAGTAAGCTACGAGCAGTACTTC.

The J gene is TRBJ2-1, the V gene TRBV9, with D perhaps matching TRBD2 (6 bases). The V and J ends lost 0 bases and 8 bases respectively, with 9 bases between them. The germline gives CDR1 SGDLS, CDR2 YYNGEE. The CDR3 extends over 13 amino acids. CDR3 sequence (DNA): TGTGCCAGCAGCGTAGTATCTAGCGATGAGCAGTTCTTC. It encodes CASSVVSSDEQFF.

This chain uses TRBV29-1 with TRBJ2-5; 7 bases line up with TRBD1. This CDR3 is 13 amino acids long. Trimming took 7 bases from V and 5 from J; bases not matched to a gene: 10. CDR1 and CDR2 (germline): SQVTM, ANQGSEA. The CDR3 sequence is CSATTRGMETQYF. CDR3 coding DNA: TGCAGCGCCACAACCAGGGGGATGGAGACCCAGTACTTC. Using reference TRBV29-1 and TRBJ2-5 for the parts outside the CDR3, the full variable domain is SAVISQKPSRDICQRGTSLTIQCQVDSQVTMMFWYRQQPGQSLTLIATANQGSEATYESGFVIDKFPISRPNLTFSTLTVSNMSPEDSSIYLCSATTRGMETQYFGPGTRLLVL.

The V call is TRBV6-5, the J call TRBJ2-7; D remains ambiguous. Germline-derived CDR1 and CDR2 are MNHEY and SVGAGI. The CDR3 has 15 amino acids. Trimming pared 7 bases from V and 2 bases from J, leaving 18 bases between. The CDR3: CASKNTRASTYEQYF. The CDR3 nucleotides are TGTGCCAGCAAAAATACACGGGCCTCCACCTACGAGCAGTACTTC.